The present T cell receptor beta chain was sequenced within a study of T cell responses to AZD1222 COVID-19 vaccine. Study-wide points: Most donors were white British and more were female, and clonal diversity was possibly underestimated.

The germline CDR1 and CDR2 sequences are LNHNV and YYDKDF (reference sequence). The ends lost 4 bases at V and 7 bases at J; junction bases unmatched: 3. The CDR3 totals 12 residues. Clones were read by immunoSEQ multiplex PCR, and TCRdb kept only the in-frame ones, dropping some. The sample has over 110,000 clones; about 93% are singletons. For this clone: The antigen is not known.

The gene calls are TRBV15 and TRBJ1-1; 7 bases are a match to TRBD1. The sequenced sample was peripheral blood, obtained on day 0 of AZD1222 vaccination. This clonotype was sampled from an adult in good health. This chain's CDR3 is CATSTPGGEAFF. The CDR3 nucleotides read TGTGCCACCAGCACGCCAGGGGGTGAAGCTTTCTTT.